This is a list of T cell receptor beta chains from one sample in a study of T cells in Graves' hyperthyroidism and ophthalmopathy. One entry per CDR3 protein results from TCRdb running MiXCR on the multiplex PCR reads. Among about 480,000 distinct CDR3 sequences listed, 13% to 15% were seen once. Sequencing used blood. The receptors shown here come from a woman between 18 and 29 years old with Graves' hyperthyroidism. CDR3s leave out the opening cysteine and the closing phenylalanine or tryptophan.

CDR3 length	V gene	J gene	CDR3 protein
12	TRBV10-3	TRBJ1-3	AIRGNLSGNTIY
11	TRBV24-1	TRBJ2-5	ATGGTVQETQY
14	TRBV20-1	TRBJ2-1	SARTSGIYSYNEQF
11	TRBV27	TRBJ2-1	ASRFSGSGEQF
12	TRBV6-2/TRBV6-3	TRBJ2-7	ASSYAGVSYEQY
14	TRBV6-1	TRBJ2-5	ASSEVGPGVGETQH
15	TRBV11-3	TRBJ2-2	ASSFEGVLADTGELF
14	TRBV19	TRBJ1-1	ASSGWDRDSVTEAF
15	TRBV7-2	TRBJ2-3	ASRPRQGAYGTDTQY
14	TRBV19	TRBJ2-4	ASSISRAMAKNIQY
11	TRBV12-3/TRBV12-4	TRBJ1-4	ASSLSLNEKLF
12	TRBV6-2/TRBV6-3	TRBJ2-5	ASSSGALQETQY
13	TRBV27	TRBJ1-1	ATAEADRVGTEAF
17	TRBV12-5	TRBJ1-5	ASGLVQVWGSNSNQPQH
12	TRBV5-1	TRBJ1-2	ASSLDADRSGYT